This T cell receptor beta chain was sequenced in a study of cytomegalovirus exposure and HLA in healthy donors. The wider study: Early released data comprised around 80 million unique TCRs from HLA-typed donors.

The PCR used 60 Vbeta and 13 Jbeta primers. Assay used: immunoSEQ multiplex PCR; TCRdb lists only in-frame clones, some missing. The sample has 160,000 or so clones, roughly 82% seen once. Donors in the study were healthy people who gave bone marrow. Sequenced: PBMCs. The sequence came from a woman between 45 and 60 years old in good health and CMV-seropositive.

CDR3 sequence: CASSDPVFNQPQHF. The CDR3 DNA follows: TGTGCCAGCAGTGACCCAGTTTTCAATCAGCCCCAGCATTTT. J is TRBJ1-5 and V is TRBV2, with D hard to call. V lost 3 bases to trimming and J lost 3 bases, with 9 bases between them. CDR1 and CDR2 from the germline V gene are SNHLY and FYNNEI. The CDR3 contains 14 residues.